This T cell receptor (beta chain) is drawn from a study of cytomegalovirus exposure and HLA in healthy donors. Separate from the 666-subject first cohort, the approximately 120-subject validation cohort was the one that the donors belonged to. Study-wide points: According to a subsequent analysis, TCR clusters identified in the first cohort showed a tendency to co-occur across the 100 to 150 validation repertoires. CMV antigen specificity of three CMV-associated chains was confirmed in vitro. Accounts indicate the classifier identified cytomegalovirus status with strong specificity and sensitivity.

CDR3 length: 16 amino acids. The germline gives CDR1 MRHNA, CDR2 SNTAGT. The ends lost 3 bases at V and 1 base at J; junction bases unmatched: 2. Generated by immunoSEQ multiplex PCR, the TCRdb table keeps only in-frame clones and is missing some. This table holds approximately 71,000 clones, about 95% found once. With respect to this clone: The antigen is unknown.

The specimen sequenced was PBMCs. This TCR came from a woman younger than 30 in good health and CMV-seronegative. V gene TRBV6-4 combines with J gene TRBJ2-3; TRBD2 aligns across 12 bases. In nucleotides, the CDR3 is TGTGCCAGCAGTGATTCTAGCGGGGGGGGCACAGATACGCAGTATTTT. Its translation: CASSDSSGGGTDTQYF.